These T cell receptor beta chains were read from a single sample in a study of cytomegalovirus exposure and HLA in healthy donors. Libraries were prepared by immunoSEQ multiplex PCR; TCRdb keeps only in-frame clonotypes and omits some of them. Of around 120,000 clones in the sample, approximately 89% were seen once. Sequencing input: PBMCs. The receptors were sampled from a man aged 18 to 29 in good health and CMV-seronegative. Each CDR3 is given with its conserved first and last residue. The order of the fields is V gene, J gene, CDR3 protein.

>TRBV6-5|TRBJ1-1
CASSPGMGTEAFF
>TRBV5-1|TRBJ1-1
CASSQTGGNTEAFF
>TRBV14|TRBJ1-2
CASSQDRSYGYTF
>TRBV7-2|TRBJ1-6
CASSLLVGSYNSPLHF
>TRBV4-1|TRBJ1-1
CASSRFVVLRTEAFF
>TRBV4-3|TRBJ2-1
CASSQDLGGTYNEQFF
>TRBV6-1|TRBJ2-5
CASSPERIQRTQYF
>TRBV28|TRBJ2-7
CASSFETVSYEQYF
>TRBV4-1|TRBJ1-5
CASSQRPGQTNQPQHF
>TRBV11-2|TRBJ1-1
CASSLFTVNTEAFF
>TRBV4-1|TRBJ1-4
CASSHLSGKEKLFF
>TRBV5-4|TRBJ2-1
CASSFSTSGRTTTHEQFF
>TRBV6-5|TRBJ2-7
CASSYYRAPYEQYF
>TRBV28|TRBJ2-7
CASSSLSFGTGYYEQYF
>TRBV27|TRBJ2-5
CASSLSSGFRLETQYF
>TRBV13|TRBJ1-1
CASSDRQDTEAFF
>TRBV5-1|TRBJ1-1
CASSLGRGPMNTEAFF
>TRBV4-1|TRBJ2-5
CASSPTAGVEETQYF
>TRBV7-8|TRBJ2-3
CASSSGGGNTDTQYF
>TRBV30|TRBJ1-2
CAWSRPGQGQNYGYTF
>TRBV5-8|TRBJ1-1
CASSRWGTGVTEAFF
>TRBV5-1|TRBJ1-6
CASSSGTRPNSPLHF
>TRBV15|TRBJ2-1
CATSRRDRGYYNEQFF
>TRBV27|TRBJ2-1
CASSLWDRAGNEQFF
>TRBV29-1|TRBJ2-7
CSVATRFRVYEQYF
>TRBV18|TRBJ2-7
CASSPLSSYEQYF
>TRBV5-1|TRBJ1-2
CASSTKQGSYGYTF
>TRBV6-5|TRBJ2-7
CASRVVRSRGEQYF
>TRBV18|TRBJ2-1
CASSPPFLYNEQFF
>TRBV18|TRBJ1-4
CASSSGTGGWNEKLFF
>TRBV19|TRBJ2-7
CASGSSRVLYSEQYF
>TRBV4-1|TRBJ2-5
CASSQQQGAGETQYF
>TRBV5-1|TRBJ2-5
CASSLVSLETQYF
>TRBV7-9|TRBJ2-2
CASSSFTRAGELFF
>TRBV30|TRBJ1-2
CAWSSDTDRSYGYTF
>TRBV11-3|TRBJ2-1
CASSTRTSGSRDEQFF
>TRBV28|TRBJ1-2
CASSLGPGRHYTF
>TRBV4-3|TRBJ1-6
CASSQDTQENSPLHF
>TRBV19|TRBJ1-6
CASSIAAGADSPLHF
>TRBV5-1|TRBJ2-1
CASSLEVETTFEQFF
>TRBV19|TRBJ2-7
CASSNYLRDYEQYF
>TRBV9|TRBJ2-5
CASSRTSGTQETQYF
>TRBV5-1|TRBJ2-1
CASSPLLAGAGYNEQFF